Listed here are 7 T cell receptor beta chains from one sample, sequenced in a study of blood T cell repertoires in COVID-19. Sequencing was performed with immunoSEQ multiplex PCR; in TCRdb, only in-frame clones are kept and a portion is missing. The data hold under 300,000 clones, with 70% to 90% observed a single time. The sample consisted of peripheral blood. These receptors were collected from a man aged 60 to 75 with acute or convalescent COVID-19.

The V call is TRBV28, the J call TRBJ1-5, with D hard to call. The V gene lost 6 bases and the J gene lost 2 bases, with 11 bases spanning the gap. This CDR3 has 14 amino acids. Germline V CDR1 and CDR2: MDHEN, SYDVKM. CDR3 DNA sequence: TGTGCCAGCAGCCTAGCCGGAGGCAATCAGCCCCAGCATTTT. Protein: CASSLAGGNQPQHF.

The rearrangement joins TRBV19 to TRBJ2-4, with D tentatively TRBD1 (6 bases). There are 13 residues in the CDR3. The germline V gene encodes CDR1 LNHDA and CDR2 SQIVND (reference sequence). Deletions cut 3 bases from V and 6 bases from J, with 9 bases between. Here the CDR3 DNA reads TGTGCCAGTAGTATGCAGGGGCTAAACATTCAGTACTTC. Translating it yields CASSMQGLNIQYF. Supplemented by reference TRBV19 and TRBJ2-4, the full variable domain reads DGGITQSPKYLFRKEGQNVTLSCEQNLNHDAMYWYRQDPGQGLRLIYYSQIVNDFQKGDIAEGYSVSREKKESFPLTVTSAQKNPTAFYLCASSMQGLNIQYFGAGTRLSVL.

The chain carries TRBV7-2 and TRBJ1-5; D ambiguous. The ends were cut back, 3 bases at V and 2 bases at J, with 11 bases in the middle. The germline V gene encodes CDR1 SGHTA and CDR2 FQGNSA. This CDR3 is 15 amino acids long. Here the CDR3 reads CASSLVWGGNQPQHF. The CDR3 bases are TGTGCCAGCAGCTTGGTTTGGGGAGGCAATCAGCCCCAGCATTTT.

The chain employs TRBV6-6 and TRBJ2-7; D remains ambiguous. CDR3 length: 14 residues. Per germline, CDR1 MNHNY and CDR2 SVGAGI (reference sequence). V lost 10 bases and J lost 0, with 16 bases in between. As DNA, the CDR3 is TGTGCCACCTTCCCTACAGTAGACTCCTACGAGCAGTACTTC. It codes for CATFPTVDSYEQYF.

The V and J genes are TRBV9 and TRBJ2-1; 9 nucleotides align to TRBD1. The CDR3 loop spans 16 amino acids. The J segment lost 5 bases and the V segment lost 1 base, leaving 7 bases of the junction unmatched. Germline CDR1 and CDR2: SGDLS and YYNGEE. This CDR3 is CASSVWEGQGDNEQFF. In nucleotides, the CDR3 is TGTGCCAGCAGCGTATGGGAGGGACAGGGCGACAATGAGCAGTTCTTC. Full variable domain (outside the CDR3, taken from reference TRBV9 and TRBJ2-1): DSGVTQTPKHLITATGQRVTLRCSPRSGDLSVYWYQQSLDQGLQFLIQYYNGEERAKGNILERFSAQQFPDLHSELNLSSLELGDSALYFCASSVWEGQGDNEQFFGPGTRLTVL.

This clone was found a few times. The germline gene is not matched at one end of the junction; a read error may be the cause. J is TRBJ2-3 and V is TRBV7-7; tentatively, D is TRBD2 (5 bases). Germline V gene data show CDR1 as SSHAT and CDR2 as FNYEAQ (reference sequence). The length of the CDR3 is 15 residues. Here the CDR3 reads CASSLSGGSTDTQYF. DNA for the CDR3: TGTGCTAGCAGCTTATCGGGCGGGAGCACAGATACGCAGTATTTT. Full variable domain (missing parts from reference TRBV7-7 and TRBJ2-3): GAGVSQSPRYKVTKRGQDVTLRCDPISSHATLYWYQQALGQGPEFLTYFNYEAQPDKSGLPSDRFSAERPEGSISTLTIQRTEQRDSAMYRCASSLSGGSTDTQYFGPGTRLTVL.

The gene calls are TRBV11-1 and TRBJ2-5; perhaps TRBD1 as D (6 bases). The CDR3 covers 15 residues. V lost 2 bases, J lost 2 bases, and 12 bases lay in between. Germline-derived CDR1 and CDR2 are SGHAT and FQDESV (reference sequence). The CDR3 is CASSLLWGRQETQYF. The CDR3 DNA follows: TGTGCCAGCAGCTTACTGTGGGGGCGACAAGAGACCCAGTACTTC. Based on the CDR3 plus reference TRBV11-1 and TRBJ2-5, the full variable domain is EAEVAQSPRYKITEKSQAVAFWCDPISGHATLYWYRQILGQGPELLVQFQDESVVDDSQLPKDRFSAERLKGVDSTLKIQPAELGDSAMYLCASSLLWGRQETQYFGPGTRLLVL.